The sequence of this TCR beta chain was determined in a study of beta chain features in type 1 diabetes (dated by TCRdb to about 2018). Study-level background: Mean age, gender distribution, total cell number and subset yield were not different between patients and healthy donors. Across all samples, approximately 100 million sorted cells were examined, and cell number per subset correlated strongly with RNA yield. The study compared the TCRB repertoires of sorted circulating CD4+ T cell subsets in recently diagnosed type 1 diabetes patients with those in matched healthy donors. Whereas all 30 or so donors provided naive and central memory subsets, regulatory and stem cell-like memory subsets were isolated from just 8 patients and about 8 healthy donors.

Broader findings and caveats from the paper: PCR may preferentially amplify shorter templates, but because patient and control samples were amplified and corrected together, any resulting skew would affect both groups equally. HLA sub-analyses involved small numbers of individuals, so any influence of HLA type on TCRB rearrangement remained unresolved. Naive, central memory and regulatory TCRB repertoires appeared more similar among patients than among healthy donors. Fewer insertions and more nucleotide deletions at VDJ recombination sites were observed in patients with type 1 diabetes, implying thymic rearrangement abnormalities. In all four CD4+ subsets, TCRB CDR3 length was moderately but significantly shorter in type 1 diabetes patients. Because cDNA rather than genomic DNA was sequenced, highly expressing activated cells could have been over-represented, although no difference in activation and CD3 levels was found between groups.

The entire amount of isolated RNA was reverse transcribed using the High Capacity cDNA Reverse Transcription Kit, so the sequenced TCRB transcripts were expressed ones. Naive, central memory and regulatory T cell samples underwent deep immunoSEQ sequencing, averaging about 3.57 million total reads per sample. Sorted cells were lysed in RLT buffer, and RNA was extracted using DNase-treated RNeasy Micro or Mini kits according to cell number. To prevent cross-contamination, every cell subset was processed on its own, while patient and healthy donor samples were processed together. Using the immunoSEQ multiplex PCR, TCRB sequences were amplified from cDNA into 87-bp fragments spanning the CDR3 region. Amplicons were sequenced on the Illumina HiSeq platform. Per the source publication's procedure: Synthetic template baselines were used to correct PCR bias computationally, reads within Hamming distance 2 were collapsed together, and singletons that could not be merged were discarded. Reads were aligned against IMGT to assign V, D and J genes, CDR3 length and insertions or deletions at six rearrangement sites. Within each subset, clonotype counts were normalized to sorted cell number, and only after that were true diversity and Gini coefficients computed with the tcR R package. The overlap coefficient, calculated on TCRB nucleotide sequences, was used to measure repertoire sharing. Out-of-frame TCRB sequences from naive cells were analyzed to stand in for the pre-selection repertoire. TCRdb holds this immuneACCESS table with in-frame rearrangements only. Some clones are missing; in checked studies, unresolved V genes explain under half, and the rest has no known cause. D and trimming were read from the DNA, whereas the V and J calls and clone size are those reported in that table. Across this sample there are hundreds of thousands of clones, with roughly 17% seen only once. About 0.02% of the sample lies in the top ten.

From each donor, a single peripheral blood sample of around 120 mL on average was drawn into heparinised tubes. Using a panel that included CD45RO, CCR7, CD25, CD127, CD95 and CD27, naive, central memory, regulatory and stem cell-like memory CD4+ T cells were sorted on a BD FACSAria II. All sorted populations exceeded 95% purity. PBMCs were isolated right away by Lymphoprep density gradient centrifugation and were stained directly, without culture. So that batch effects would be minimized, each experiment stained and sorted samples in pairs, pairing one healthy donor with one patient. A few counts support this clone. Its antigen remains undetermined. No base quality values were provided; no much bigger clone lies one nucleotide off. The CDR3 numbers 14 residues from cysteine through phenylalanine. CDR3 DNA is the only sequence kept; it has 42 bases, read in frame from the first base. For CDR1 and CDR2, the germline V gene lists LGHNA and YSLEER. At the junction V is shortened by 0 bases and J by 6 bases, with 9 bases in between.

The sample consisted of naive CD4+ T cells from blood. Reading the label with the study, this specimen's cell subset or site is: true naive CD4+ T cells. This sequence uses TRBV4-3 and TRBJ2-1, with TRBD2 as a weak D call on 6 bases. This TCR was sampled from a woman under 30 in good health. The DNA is TGCGCCAGCAGCCAAGATGTGGGGGGCAATGAGCAGTTCTTC. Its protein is CASSQDVGGNEQFF.